This T cell receptor beta chain appears in the sequencing data of a study of blood T cell repertoires in COVID-19. The wider study: Researchers got acute and convalescent COVID-19 samples from the United States, Italy and Spain. From T cells, B-cell-depleted T cells, or PBMCs came the material, which was cDNA or gDNA.

Participant ages covered about 18 to 89 years across about 22 US areas. Per the original data handling: Using reference gene primer amplification, nucleated cell counts were estimated. Clones were sequenced by immunoSEQ multiplex PCR, and TCRdb holds only the in-frame ones, with some missing. That table is the source of V, J and clone size, and D and trimming were worked out from the DNA. The sample includes 400,000 to 500,000 clones, around nine tenths seen only once; the top ten take over 1.5%. Germline CDR1 reads MGHRA; CDR2 reads YSYEKL. V lost 0 bases and J lost 4; bases outside the gene matches: 6. The CDR3 loop spans 17 amino acids.

The sequenced sample was PBMCs or T cells enriched from blood (not recorded which). V usage is TRBV4-1 and J usage is TRBJ2-2; 9 bases match TRBD1. The sequence came from a woman between 40 and 55 years old who had recovered from COVID-19. As DNA, the CDR3 is TGCGCCAGCAGCCAAGATAGGACAGGGGAGGGCACCGGGGAGCTGTTTTTT. Protein sequence: CASSQDRTGEGTGELFF.